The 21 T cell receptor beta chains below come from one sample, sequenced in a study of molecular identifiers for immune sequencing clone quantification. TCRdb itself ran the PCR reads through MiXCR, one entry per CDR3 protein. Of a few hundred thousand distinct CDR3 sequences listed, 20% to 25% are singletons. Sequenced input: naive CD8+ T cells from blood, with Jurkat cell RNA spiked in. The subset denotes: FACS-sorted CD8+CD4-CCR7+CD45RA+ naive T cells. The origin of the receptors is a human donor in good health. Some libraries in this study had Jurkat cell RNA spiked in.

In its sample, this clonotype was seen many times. The CDR3 DNA follows: TGTGCCAGCAGCCCAGCGACAGGGCGGGGCTCACCCCTCCACTTT. Encoded protein: CASSPATGRGSPLHF. The genes are TRBV7-9 and TRBJ1-6; 7 bases match TRBD1. This CDR3 comprises 15 residues. CDR1 is SEHNR and CDR2 is FQNEAQ in the germline V gene (reference sequence). V shed 5 bases, J shed 10 bases, and the junction held 11 bases outside the gene matches.

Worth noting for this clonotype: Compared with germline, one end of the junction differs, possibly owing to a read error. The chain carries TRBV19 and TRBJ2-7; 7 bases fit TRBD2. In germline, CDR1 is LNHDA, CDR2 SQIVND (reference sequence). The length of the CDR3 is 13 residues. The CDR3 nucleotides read TGTGCCCGTAGGGACTACGTTTCCTACGAGCAGTACTTC. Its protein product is CARRDYVSYEQYF.

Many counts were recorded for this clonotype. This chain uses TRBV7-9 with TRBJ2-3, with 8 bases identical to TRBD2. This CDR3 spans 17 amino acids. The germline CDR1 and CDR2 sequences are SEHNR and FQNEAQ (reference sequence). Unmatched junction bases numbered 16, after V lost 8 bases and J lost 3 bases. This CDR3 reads CASGTTLTAGETDTQYF. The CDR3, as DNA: TGTGCCAGCGGCACCACACTCACAGCGGGGGAGACAGATACGCAGTATTTT. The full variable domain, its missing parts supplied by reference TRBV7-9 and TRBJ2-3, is DTGVSQNPRHKITKRGQNVTFRCDPISEHNRLYWYRQTLGQGPEFLTYFQNEAQLEKSRLLSDRFSAERPKGSFSTLEIQRTEQGDSAMYLCASGTTLTAGETDTQYFGPGTRLTVL.

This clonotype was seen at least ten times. The CDR3 protein is CASSYYEEAFF. The CDR3 DNA sequence: TGTGCCAGCAGTTACTACGAAGAAGCTTTCTTT. The chain is built from TRBV6-2 or TRBV6-3 and TRBJ1-1; D ambiguous. The CDR3 length is 11 residues. Germline V gene sequence: CDR1 MNHEY, CDR2 SVGEGT. V was trimmed by 1 base and J by 8 bases, leaving 5 bases between them.

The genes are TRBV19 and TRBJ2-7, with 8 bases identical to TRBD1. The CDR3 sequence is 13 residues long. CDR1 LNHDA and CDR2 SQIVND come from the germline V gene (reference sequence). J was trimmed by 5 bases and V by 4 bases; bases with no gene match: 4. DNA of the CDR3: TGTGCCAGTAGTACTGACAGGGGCGACGAGCAGTACTTC. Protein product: CASSTDRGDEQYF.

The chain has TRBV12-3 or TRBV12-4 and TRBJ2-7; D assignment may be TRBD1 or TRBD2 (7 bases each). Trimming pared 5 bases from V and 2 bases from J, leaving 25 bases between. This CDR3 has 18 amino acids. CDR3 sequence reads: CASSRSRGGRHGAYEQYF. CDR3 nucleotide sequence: TGTGCCAGCAGTCGCAGCAGGGGGGGACGACATGGTGCCTACGAGCAGTACTTC.

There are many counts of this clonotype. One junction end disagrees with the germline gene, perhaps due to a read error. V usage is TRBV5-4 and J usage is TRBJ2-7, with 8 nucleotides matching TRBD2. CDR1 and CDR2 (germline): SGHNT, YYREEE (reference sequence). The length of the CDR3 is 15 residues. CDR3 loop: CASSLDWTSSHEQYF. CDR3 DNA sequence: TGTGCCAGCAGCTTGGACTGGACTAGCTCCCACGAGCAGTACTTC.

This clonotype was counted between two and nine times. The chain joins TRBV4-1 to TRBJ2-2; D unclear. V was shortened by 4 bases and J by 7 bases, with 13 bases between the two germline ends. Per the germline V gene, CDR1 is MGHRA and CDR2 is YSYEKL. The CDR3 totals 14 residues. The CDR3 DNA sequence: TGCGCCAGCAGCCCAAACAGCCGGGTCGGGGAGCTGTTTTTT. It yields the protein CASSPNSRVGELFF.

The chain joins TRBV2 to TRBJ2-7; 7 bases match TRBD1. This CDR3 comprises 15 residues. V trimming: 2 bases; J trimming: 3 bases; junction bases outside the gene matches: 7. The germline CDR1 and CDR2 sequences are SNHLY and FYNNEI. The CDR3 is CASSEKWAGGYEQYF. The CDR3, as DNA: TGTGCCAGCAGTGAAAAATGGGCAGGGGGCTACGAGCAGTACTTC.

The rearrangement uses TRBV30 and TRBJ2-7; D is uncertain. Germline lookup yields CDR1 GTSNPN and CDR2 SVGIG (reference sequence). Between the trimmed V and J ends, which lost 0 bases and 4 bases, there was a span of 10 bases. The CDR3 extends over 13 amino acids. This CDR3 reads CAWSVGKGYEQYF. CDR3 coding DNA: TGTGCCTGGAGTGTCGGCAAGGGTTACGAGCAGTACTTC.

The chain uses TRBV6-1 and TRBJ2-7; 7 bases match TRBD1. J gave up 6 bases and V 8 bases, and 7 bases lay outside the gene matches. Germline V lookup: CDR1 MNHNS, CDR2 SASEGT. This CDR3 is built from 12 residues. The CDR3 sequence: CASQKGAAEQYF. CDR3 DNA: TGTGCCAGCCAAAAGGGGGCGGCCGAGCAGTACTTC.

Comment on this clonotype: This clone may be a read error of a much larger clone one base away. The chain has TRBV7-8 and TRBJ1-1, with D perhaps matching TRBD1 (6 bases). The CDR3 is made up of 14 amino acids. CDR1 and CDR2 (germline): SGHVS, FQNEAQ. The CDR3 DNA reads TGTGCCGGCAGCCACATGAGGGGGAAGCCTGAAGCTTTCTTT. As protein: CAGSHMRGKPEAFF.

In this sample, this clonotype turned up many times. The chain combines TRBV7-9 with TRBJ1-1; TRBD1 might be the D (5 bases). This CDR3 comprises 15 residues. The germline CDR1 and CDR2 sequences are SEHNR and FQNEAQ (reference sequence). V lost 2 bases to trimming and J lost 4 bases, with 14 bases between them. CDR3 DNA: TGTGCCAGCAGCTTATGGCAGGGAGGGATCACTGAAGCTTTCTTT. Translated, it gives CASSLWQGGITEAFF.

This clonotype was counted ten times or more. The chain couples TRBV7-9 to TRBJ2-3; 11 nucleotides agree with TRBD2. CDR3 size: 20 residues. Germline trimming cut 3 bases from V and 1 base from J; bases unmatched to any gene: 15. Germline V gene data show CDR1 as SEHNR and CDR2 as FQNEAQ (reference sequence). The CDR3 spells CASSLWGLADSHGGTDTQYF. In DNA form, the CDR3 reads TGTGCCAGCAGCTTGTGGGGACTAGCGGACAGCCACGGAGGCACAGATACGCAGTATTTT. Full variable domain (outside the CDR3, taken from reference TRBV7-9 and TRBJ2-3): DTGVSQNPRHKITKRGQNVTFRCDPISEHNRLYWYRQTLGQGPEFLTYFQNEAQLEKSRLLSDRFSAERPKGSFSTLEIQRTEQGDSAMYLCASSLWGLADSHGGTDTQYFGPGTRLTVL.

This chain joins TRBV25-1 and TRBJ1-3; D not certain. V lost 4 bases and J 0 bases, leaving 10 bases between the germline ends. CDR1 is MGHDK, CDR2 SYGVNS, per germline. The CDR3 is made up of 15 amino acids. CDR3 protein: CASSGTRFSGNTIYF. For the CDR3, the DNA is TGTGCCAGCAGTGGTACCAGATTCTCTGGAAACACCATATATTTT.

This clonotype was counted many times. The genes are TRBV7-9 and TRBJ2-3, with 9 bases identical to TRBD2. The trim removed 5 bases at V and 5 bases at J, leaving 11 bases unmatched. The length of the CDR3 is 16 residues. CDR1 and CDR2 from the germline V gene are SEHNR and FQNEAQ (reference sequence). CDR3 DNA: TGTGCCAGCAGCCCCCCTGGGCGGGGGGGACTAGATACGCAGTATTTT. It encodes CASSPPGRGGLDTQYF.

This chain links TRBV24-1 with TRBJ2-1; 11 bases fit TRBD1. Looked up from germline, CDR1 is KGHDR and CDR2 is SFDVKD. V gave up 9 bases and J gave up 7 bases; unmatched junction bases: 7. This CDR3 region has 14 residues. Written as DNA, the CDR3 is TGTGCCACCGGTGCCGGGACAGGGGGTAATGAGCAGTTCTTC. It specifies CATGAGTGGNEQFF.

This CDR3 is CASSLGLAGAGEQYF. DNA for the CDR3: TGTGCCAGCAGCCTTGGACTAGCGGGAGCAGGCGAGCAGTACTTC. This chain joins TRBV7-9 and TRBJ2-7, with 13 bases matching TRBD2. Germline V gene data show CDR1 as SEHNR and CDR2 as FQNEAQ (reference sequence). This CDR3 spans 15 amino acids. V lost 5 bases and J lost 6; bases outside the gene matches: 7.

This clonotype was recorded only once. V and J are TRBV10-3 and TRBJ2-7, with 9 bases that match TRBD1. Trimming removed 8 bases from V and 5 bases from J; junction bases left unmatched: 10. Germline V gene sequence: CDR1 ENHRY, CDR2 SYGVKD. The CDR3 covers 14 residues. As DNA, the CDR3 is TGTGCCATCGGTACCGGGACAGGGATCAACGAGCAGTACTTC. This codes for CAIGTGTGINEQYF.

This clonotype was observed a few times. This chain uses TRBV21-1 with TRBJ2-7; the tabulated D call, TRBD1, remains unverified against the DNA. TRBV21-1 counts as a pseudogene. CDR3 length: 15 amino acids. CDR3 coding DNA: TGTGCCAGCAGCAAAGGAGGGACAGGGTCCTACGAGCAGTACTTC. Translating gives CASSKGGTGSYEQYF.

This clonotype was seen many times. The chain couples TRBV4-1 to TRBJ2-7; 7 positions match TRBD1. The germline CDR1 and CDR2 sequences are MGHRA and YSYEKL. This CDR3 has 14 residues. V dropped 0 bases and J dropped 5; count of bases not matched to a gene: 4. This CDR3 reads CASSQDRGGNEQYF. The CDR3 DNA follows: TGCGCCAGCAGCCAAGATAGAGGGGGCAACGAGCAGTACTTC.